This TCR beta chain originates from a study of blood T cell repertoires in COVID-19. Across the whole study: Donors in the United States, Italy and Spain gave samples during acute or convalescent COVID-19. T cells, B-cell-depleted T cells, or PBMCs supplied cDNA or gDNA.

This clone was counted once. The germline V gene has CDR1 LGHDT and CDR2 YNNKEL (reference sequence). The CDR3 is made up of 13 amino acids. V dropped 2 bases and J dropped 1 base, with 5 bases sitting between them. Original processing notes: From reference gene primer amplification, estimates of nucleated cell counts were derived. The repertoire was sequenced with immunoSEQ multiplex PCR; TCRdb's copy has only in-frame clones and lacks some. That table furnishes V, J and clone size, whereas the DNA furnished D and trimming. This table has some 62,000 clones, around 90% appearing once. The V and J genes are TRBV3-1 (or the pseudogene TRBV3-2) and TRBJ1-1; the D is unclear. Source material: peripheral blood. The clonotype originates from a human donor in a cohort sampled during active COVID-19. DNA for the CDR3: TGTGCCAGCAGCCAAATATCGAACACTGAAGCTTTCTTT. Translation: CASSQISNTEAFF.